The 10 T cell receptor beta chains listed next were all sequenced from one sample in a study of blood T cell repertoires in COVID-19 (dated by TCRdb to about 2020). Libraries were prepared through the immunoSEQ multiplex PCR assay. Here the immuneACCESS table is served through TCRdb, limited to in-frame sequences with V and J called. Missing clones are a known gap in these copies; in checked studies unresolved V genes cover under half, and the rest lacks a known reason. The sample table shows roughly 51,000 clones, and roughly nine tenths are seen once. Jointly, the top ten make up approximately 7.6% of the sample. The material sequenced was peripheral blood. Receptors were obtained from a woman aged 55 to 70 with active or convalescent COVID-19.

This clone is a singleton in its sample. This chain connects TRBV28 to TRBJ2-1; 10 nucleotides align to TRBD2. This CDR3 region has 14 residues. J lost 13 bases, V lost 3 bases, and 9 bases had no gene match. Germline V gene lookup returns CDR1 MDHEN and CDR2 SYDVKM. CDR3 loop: CASSLRSAGGNQFF. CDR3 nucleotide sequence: TGTGCCAGCAGTTTGAGATCAGCGGGAGGGAATCAGTTCTTC.

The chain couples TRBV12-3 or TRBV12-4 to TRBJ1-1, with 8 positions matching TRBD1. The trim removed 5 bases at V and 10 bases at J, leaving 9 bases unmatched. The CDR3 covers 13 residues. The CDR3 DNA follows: TGTGCCAGCAGTCGTGGTAATACAGGGGGAGCTTTCTTT. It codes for CASSRGNTGGAFF.

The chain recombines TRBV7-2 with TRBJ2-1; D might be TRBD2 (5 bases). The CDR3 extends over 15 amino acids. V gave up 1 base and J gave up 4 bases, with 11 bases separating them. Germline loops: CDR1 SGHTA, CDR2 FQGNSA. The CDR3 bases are TGTGCCAGCAGCTTAGAAGCGGCCAAATACAATGAGCAGTTCTTC. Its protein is CASSLEAAKYNEQFF.

The CDR3 protein is CASSPSGALTDTQYF. In DNA, the CDR3 is TGCGCCAGCAGTCCTAGCGGGGCTCTCACAGATACGCAGTATTTT. The rearrangement links TRBV10-1 to TRBJ2-3; TRBD2 matches 9 bases. Trimming cost V 5 bases and J 2 bases; bases outside gene matches: 5. The V gene's germline CDR1 is WNHNN and CDR2 SYGVQD (reference sequence). This CDR3 region has 15 residues.

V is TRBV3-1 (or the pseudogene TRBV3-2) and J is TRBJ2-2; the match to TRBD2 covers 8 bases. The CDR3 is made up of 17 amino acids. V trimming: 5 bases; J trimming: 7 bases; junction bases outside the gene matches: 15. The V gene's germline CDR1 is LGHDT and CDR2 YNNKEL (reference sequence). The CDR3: CASSALTAAGGGGELFF. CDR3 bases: TGTGCCAGCAGCGCACTGACCGCGGCGGGGGGTGGCGGGGAGCTGTTTTTT.

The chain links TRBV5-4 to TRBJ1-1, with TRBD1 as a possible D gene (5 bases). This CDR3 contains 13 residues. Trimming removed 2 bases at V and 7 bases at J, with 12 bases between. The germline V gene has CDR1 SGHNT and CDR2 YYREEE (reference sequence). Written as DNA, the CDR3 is TGTGCCAGCAGCTTTCCGGGGGAAGGTGAAGCTTTCTTT. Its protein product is CASSFPGEGEAFF.

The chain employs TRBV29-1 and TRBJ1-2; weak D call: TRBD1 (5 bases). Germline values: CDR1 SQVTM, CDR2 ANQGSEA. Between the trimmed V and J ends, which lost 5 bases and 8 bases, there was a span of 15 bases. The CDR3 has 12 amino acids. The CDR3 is CSVPGWQQGYTF. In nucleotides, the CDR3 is TGCAGCGTTCCAGGGTGGCAACAGGGCTACACCTTC.

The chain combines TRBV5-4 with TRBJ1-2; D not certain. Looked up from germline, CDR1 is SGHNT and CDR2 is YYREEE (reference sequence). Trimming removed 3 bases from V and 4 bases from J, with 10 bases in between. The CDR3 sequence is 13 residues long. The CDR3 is CASSSGAAYGYTF. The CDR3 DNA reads TGTGCCAGCAGCTCCGGAGCGGCCTATGGCTACACCTTC.

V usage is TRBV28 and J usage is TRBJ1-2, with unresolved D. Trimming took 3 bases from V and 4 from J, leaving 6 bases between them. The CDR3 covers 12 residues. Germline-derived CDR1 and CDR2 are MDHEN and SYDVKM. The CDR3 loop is CASSFVGYGYTF. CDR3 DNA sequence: TGTGCCAGCAGTTTCGTCGGCTATGGCTACACCTTC.

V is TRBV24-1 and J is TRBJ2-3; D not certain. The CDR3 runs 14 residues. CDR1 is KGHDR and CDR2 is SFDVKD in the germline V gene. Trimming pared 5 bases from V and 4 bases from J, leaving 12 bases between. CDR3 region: CATSGTPAADTQYF. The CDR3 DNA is TGTGCCACCAGTGGCACTCCCGCGGCAGATACGCAGTATTTT.